This T cell receptor beta chain was identified during a study of blood T cell repertoires in COVID-19. V was shortened by 6 bases and J by 6 bases, with 23 bases between the two germline ends. The CDR3 consists of 17 residues. The germline V gene encodes CDR1 LNHDA and CDR2 SQIVND (reference sequence). As handled by the study authors: From reference gene primer amplification, estimates of nucleated cell counts were derived. Assay: immunoSEQ multiplex PCR; the TCRdb copy retains only in-frame clones and omits some. Clone size and V and J calls were adopted from that table, with D and trimming inferred from the DNA. This sample has under 350,000 clones, with about 89% found just once.

The genes are TRBV19 and TRBJ2-2; D is perhaps TRBD1 (5 bases). The sample was peripheral blood. The clonotype was recovered from a man aged 35 to 55 with acute or convalescent COVID-19. The CDR3 DNA sequence: TGTGCCAGTAGCTACGAGGCTACAGGTTATTGGCCCGGGGAGCTGTTTTTT. It specifies CASSYEATGYWPGELFF.